This T cell receptor (beta chain) stems from a study of blood T cell repertoires in COVID-19. Sequenced by immunoSEQ multiplex PCR; TCRdb stores in-frame clones only, minus some. The profile shows around 260,000 clones, approximately 86% of them singletons. This clone was picked up one time. V lost 2 bases and J lost 7; bases outside the gene matches: 8. The CDR3 has 16 amino acids. Looked up from germline, CDR1 is LGHNA and CDR2 is YNFKEQ. Sequencing used peripheral blood. This receptor was obtained from a woman aged 55-70 years with COVID-19, enrolled during active disease. The rearrangement uses TRBV4-2 and TRBJ2-7; 13 nucleotides line up with TRBD2. CDR3 protein: CASSQIGLAGAREQYF. CDR3 sequence (DNA): TGTGCCAGCAGCCAAATTGGACTAGCGGGAGCGCGGGAGCAGTACTTC.